This entry lists 5 T cell receptor beta chains sequenced from one sample in a study of CD8 T cells in Susac syndrome. RNA was extracted with the RNeasy kit, and a quantity of roughly 0.5 to 1 ug was reverse transcribed using random hexamers. One entry per CDR3 protein results from TCRdb running MiXCR on the immunoSEQ multiplex PCR reads. The sample lists some 120,000 distinct CDR3 sequences, about 90% seen once, with approximately 0.12% in the top ten. The specimen sequenced was CD8+ T cells from PBMCs. All receptors derive from a human donor in good health.

The chain couples TRBV12-3 or TRBV12-4 to TRBJ1-1; TRBD1 matches 7 bases. This CDR3 region has 14 residues. V lost 4 bases, J lost 2 bases, and 4 bases stayed unmatched. The CDR3 DNA follows: TGTGCCAGCAGTTCGGACAGGTTTAACACTGAAGCTTTCTTT. It specifies CASSSDRFNTEAFF.

A few counts support this clonotype. V usage is TRBV24-1 and J usage is TRBJ2-1; D ambiguous. The CDR3 covers 12 residues. Germline lookup yields CDR1 KGHDR and CDR2 SFDVKD. Trimming removed 2 bases from V and 10 bases from J, with 8 bases in between. In DNA form, the CDR3 reads TGTGCCACCAGTGATTCTAATTACGAGCAGTTCTTC. It translates to CATSDSNYEQFF.

The chain recombines TRBV4-3 with TRBJ2-1; unclear D gene. The germline V gene encodes CDR1 LGHNA and CDR2 YSLEER. The germline V and J ends were trimmed by 0 bases and 7 bases, with 4 bases remaining between them. The length of the CDR3 is 12 residues. Written as DNA, the CDR3 is TGCGCCAGCAGCCAAGAACGAAATGAGCAGTTCTTC. It encodes CASSQERNEQFF.

The chain recombines TRBV25-1 with TRBJ1-2, with unresolved D. This CDR3 has 13 amino acids. Trimming shortened V by 7 bases and J by 4 bases, and 13 bases separated the two germline ends. Germline V gene lookup returns CDR1 MGHDK and CDR2 SYGVNS. CDR3 residues: CASIQAPGYGYTF. The CDR3 nucleotides are TGTGCCAGCATACAAGCTCCAGGCTATGGCTACACCTTC.

The chain employs TRBV20-1 and TRBJ1-5; 10 bases map to TRBD1. This CDR3 has 17 amino acids. Germline V gives CDR1 DFQATT, CDR2 SNEGSKA (reference sequence). Trimming cost V 3 bases and J 1 base; bases outside gene matches: 9. The CDR3 coding sequence is TGCAGTGCTAGGGGACAGACAGGGGGCTTCAGCAATCAGCCCCAGCATTTT. It specifies CSARGQTGGFSNQPQHF.